A selection of T cell receptor beta chains follows, all from one sample in a study of shared clonotypes between healthy human individuals. The repertoire was sequenced with immunoSEQ multiplex PCR; TCRdb's copy has only in-frame clones and lacks some. The sample yields about 2 million clones, less than 95% seen once. Sequences were obtained from naive CD8+ T cells sorted from blood. The receptors come from a man aged 18 to 30 in good health. Each CDR3 is given with its conserved first and last residue. Fields, in order: V gene, J gene, D gene, clone size, CDR3 DNA, CDR3 protein. The D gene is left open where the match is weak. Clone size is not always given. Where it is, it says once, few, many or a class for expanded clones.

v_gene: TRBV11-2
j_gene: TRBJ2-7
d_gene: TRBD1
abundance: NA
CDR3nt: TGTGCCAGCACCAACGGACCCGGGACAGGGGCGAACGAGCAGTACTTC
CDR3aa: CASTNGPGTGANEQYF

v_gene: TRBV5-4
j_gene: TRBJ2-1
d_gene: TRBD1
abundance: NA
CDR3nt: TGTGCCAGCAGCCAAACCTTGGGGACAGGGGACAATGAGCAGTTCTTC
CDR3aa: CASSQTLGTGDNEQFF

v_gene: TRBV27
j_gene: TRBJ2-5
d_gene: TRBD1
abundance: NA
CDR3nt: TGTGCCAGCAGTTTCTTAACAGGGGGTTACGAGACCCAGTACTTC
CDR3aa: CASSFLTGGYETQYF

v_gene: TRBV7-3
j_gene: TRBJ2-1
d_gene: NA
abundance: NA
CDR3nt: TGTGCCAGCAGCTTAGTCACGGGTCATGAGCAGTTCTTC
CDR3aa: CASSLVTGHEQFF

v_gene: TRBV4-1
j_gene: TRBJ1-2
d_gene: NA
abundance: NA
CDR3nt: TGCGCCAGCAGCCAAGGATTGGACTATGGCTACACCTTC
CDR3aa: CASSQGLDYGYTF

v_gene: TRBV28
j_gene: TRBJ1-5
d_gene: TRBD1
abundance: NA
CDR3nt: TGTGCCAGCAGTTTAAAGGGGGCCTATCAGCCCCAGCATTTT
CDR3aa: CASSLKGAYQPQHF

v_gene: TRBV7-9
j_gene: TRBJ2-3
d_gene: NA
abundance: NA
CDR3nt: TGTGCCAGCAGCTCCCTGGACAGACACACAGATACGCAGTATTTT
CDR3aa: CASSSLDRHTDTQYF

v_gene: TRBV4-2
j_gene: TRBJ2-7
d_gene: NA
abundance: NA
CDR3nt: TGTGCCAGCAGCCAAGAAGACGGCTACGAGCAGTACTTC
CDR3aa: CASSQEDGYEQYF

v_gene: TRBV6-1
j_gene: TRBJ2-5
d_gene: TRBD2
abundance: once
CDR3nt: TGTGCCAGCAGTTCTAGCGGGGGCCAAGAGACCCAGTACTTC
CDR3aa: CASSSSGGQETQYF

v_gene: TRBV6-1
j_gene: TRBJ2-7
d_gene: NA
abundance: NA
CDR3nt: TGTGCCAGCAGCCTTGGGCAGGTCTACGAGCAGTACTTC
CDR3aa: CASSLGQVYEQYF

v_gene: TRBV28
j_gene: TRBJ2-1
d_gene: NA
abundance: NA
CDR3nt: TGTGCCAGCAGCATTACCTCCTACAATGAGCAGTTCTTC
CDR3aa: CASSITSYNEQFF

v_gene: TRBV6-6
j_gene: TRBJ1-5
d_gene: NA
abundance: once
CDR3nt: TGTGCCAGCAGTTCGAGACACTGGACAGTAGGGCAGCCCCAGCATTTT
CDR3aa: CASSSRHWTVGQPQHF